These 10 T cell receptor beta chains came from one sample sequenced in a study of shared clonotypes between healthy human individuals. TCRdb's table, derived via immunoSEQ multiplex PCR, lists solely in-frame clones and lacks some. The sample lists approximately 640,000 clones; 60% to 80% were seen once. Input material: memory CD4+ T cells sorted from blood. Subset indicated: CD45RA-negative fraction. Every receptor here comes from a woman in her thirties in good health.

J is TRBJ1-3 and V is TRBV30; no firm D call. Germline V gives CDR1 GTSNPN, CDR2 SVGIG (reference sequence). V was pared by 0 bases and J by 3 bases, with 12 bases between. This CDR3 region has 15 residues. CDR3 residues: CAWSVMDWDGNTIYF. CDR3 coding DNA: TGTGCCTGGAGTGTAATGGACTGGGATGGAAACACCATATATTTT. Complete variable domain (other parts from reference TRBV30 and TRBJ1-3): SQTIHQWPATLVQPVGSPLSLECTVEGTSNPNLYWYRQAAGRGLQLLFYSVGIGQISSEVPQNLSASRPQDRQFILSSKKLLLSDSGFYLCAWSVMDWDGNTIYFGEGSWLTVV.

The rearrangement joins TRBV2 to TRBJ2-3; D is perhaps TRBD2 (5 bases). V was pared by 3 bases and J by 5 bases, with 12 bases between. The CDR3 sequence is 14 residues long. Germline V gene sequence: CDR1 SNHLY, CDR2 FYNNEI. CDR3 sequence (DNA): TGTGCCAGCAGTGAGTTGACTAACAGAGATACGCAGTATTTT. It specifies CASSELTNRDTQYF.

This clone was detected only once. V is TRBV11-2 and J is TRBJ1-4; no clear D. The V end was cut by 3 bases, the J end by 6 bases, with 8 bases between. The CDR3 covers 13 residues. Germline V lookup: CDR1 SGHAT, CDR2 FQNNGV. The CDR3 protein is CASSFGIYEKLFF. CDR3 DNA: TGTGCCAGCAGCTTTGGGATTTATGAAAAACTGTTTTTT.

This clone has only one observation. V and J are TRBV7-9 and TRBJ2-3, with D uncertain. The CDR3 length is 15 residues. Trimming shortened V by 5 bases and J by 2 bases, and 14 bases separated the two germline ends. Germline CDR1 and CDR2: SEHNR and FQNEAQ (reference sequence). DNA for the CDR3: TGTGCCAGCAGCCCGCGACGGGTTAACACAGATACGCAGTATTTT. Amino acid sequence: CASSPRRVNTDTQYF.

The J gene is TRBJ2-4, the V gene TRBV30, with TRBD1 matching over 9 bases. The V and J ends lost 2 bases and 4 bases, in that order; junction bases with no gene match: 6. Looked up from germline, CDR1 is GTSNPN and CDR2 is SVGIG (reference sequence). The CDR3 has 15 residues. CDR3 protein: CAWSRPGTGKNIQYF. For the CDR3, the DNA is TGTGCCTGGAGTCGACCCGGGACAGGGAAAAACATTCAGTACTTC.

This clone showed up many times. Other DNA variants within this sample encode the same CDR3. The rearrangement links TRBV5-1 to TRBJ2-1; D possibly corresponds to TRBD2 (6 bases). CDR3 size: 15 residues. The germline V gene encodes CDR1 SGHRS and CDR2 YFSETQ. The V end was cut by 0 bases, the J end by 8 bases, with 15 bases between. The CDR3 loop is CASSLGRGRGDEQFF. CDR3 nucleotide sequence: TGCGCCAGCAGCTTGGGGCGCGGGCGGGGCGATGAGCAGTTCTTC.

This clone was found a few times. CDR3 sequence (DNA): TGCGCCAGCAGCGCTGGACAGGGGGCGGGCACAGATACGCAGTATTTT. The encoded protein is CASSAGQGAGTDTQYF. The J gene is TRBJ2-3, the V gene TRBV5-1; 11 nucleotides match TRBD1. Germline CDR1 reads SGHRS; CDR2 reads YFSETQ. V trimming: 4 bases; J trimming: 1 base; junction bases outside the gene matches: 5. The length of the CDR3 is 16 residues. The whole variable domain, remainder taken from reference TRBV5-1 and TRBJ2-3, is KAGVTQTPRYLIKTRGQQVTLSCSPISGHRSVSWYQQTPGQGLQFLFEYFSETQRNKGNFPGRFSGRQFSNSRSEMNVSTLELGDSALYLCASSAGQGAGTDTQYFGPGTRLTVL.

The V and J genes are TRBV10-3 and TRBJ1-5; possible D gene TRBD1, 5 bases. From germline, CDR1 is ENHRY and CDR2 SYGVKD. The CDR3 is 13 residues long. V lost 6 bases and J lost 3, with 9 bases in between. The CDR3 region is CAISQGHNQPQHF. Here the CDR3 DNA reads TGTGCCATCAGCCAGGGTCACAATCAGCCCCAGCATTTT.

The chain carries TRBV18 and TRBJ1-4; a weak D match, TRBD1 (6 bases). The CDR3 loop spans 15 amino acids. Germline V gene sequence: CDR1 KGHSH, CDR2 LQKENI. Trimming stripped 3 bases from V and 7 bases from J, with 15 bases between. DNA of the CDR3: TGTGCCAGCTCACCCTTCCAGGGGTCAGGTGAAAAACTGTTTTTT. This sequence encodes CASSPFQGSGEKLFF.

This chain joins TRBV28 and TRBJ1-2, with no clear D. V lost 8 bases, J lost 2 bases, and 18 bases lay in between. This CDR3 has 15 amino acids. CDR1 is MDHEN, CDR2 SYDVKM, per germline. CDR3 sequence reads: CASPVGIARNYGYTF. CDR3 sequence (DNA): TGTGCCAGCCCCGTGGGGATTGCCAGAAACTATGGCTACACCTTC.